This T cell receptor (beta chain) originates from a study of T cell repertoires and Cas9 in healthy adults. Study-wide context: SpCas9-reactive CD4 and CD8 T cells were characterized for potency, cytotoxicity and lineage.

Study findings and constraints: Reportedly, SpCas9-reactive effector T cell proliferation and function were mitigated by SpCas9-reactive Tregs in vitro.

As for this clone: Its antigen is still unknown.

Generated by immunoSEQ multiplex PCR, the TCRdb table keeps only in-frame clones and is missing some. This sample has about 22,000 clones, with about 89% found just once. The CDR3 sequence is 14 residues long. Trimming cost V 10 bases and J 0 bases; bases outside gene matches: 4. Germline CDR1 reads ENHRY; CDR2 reads SYGVKD. Sequencing was done on a sample of CD4+ effector T cells (CD127+, CD25-, CD137-, CD154-) from PBMCs; culture status not recorded. The TCR comes from a human donor in good health. V usage is TRBV10-3 and J usage is TRBJ2-3; 10 bases align to TRBD1. CDR3 sequence: CATDRGPSTDTQYF. The CDR3 coding sequence is TGTGCCACCGACAGGGGGCCGAGCACAGATACGCAGTATTTT.